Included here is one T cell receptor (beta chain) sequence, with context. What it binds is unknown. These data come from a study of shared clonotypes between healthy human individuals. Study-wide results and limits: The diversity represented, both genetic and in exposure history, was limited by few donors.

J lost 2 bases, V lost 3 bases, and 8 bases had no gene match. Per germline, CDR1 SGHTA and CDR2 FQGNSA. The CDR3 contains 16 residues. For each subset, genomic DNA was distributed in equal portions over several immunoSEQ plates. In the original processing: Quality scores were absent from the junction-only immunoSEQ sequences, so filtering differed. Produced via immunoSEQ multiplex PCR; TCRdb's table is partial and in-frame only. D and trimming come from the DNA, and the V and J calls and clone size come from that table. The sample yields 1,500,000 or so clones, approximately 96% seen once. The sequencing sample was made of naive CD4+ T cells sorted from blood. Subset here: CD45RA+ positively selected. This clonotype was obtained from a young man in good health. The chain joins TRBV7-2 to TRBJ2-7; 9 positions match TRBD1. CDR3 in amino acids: CASSFPGTGTTYEQYF. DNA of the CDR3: TGTGCCAGCAGCTTCCCCGGGACAGGGACAACCTACGAGCAGTACTTC.